This TCR beta chain appears in the sequencing data of a study of blood T cells in healthy people across ages. This clonotype showed up just a few times. What it binds is not known. Broader study findings: Considered underestimates were the diversity estimates obtained from one million T cells.

Then a second PCR, running roughly 7 to 11 cycles, was carried out with a sample-barcoded 5' primer and a J-beta primer mix. Each CDR3 protein is one row after TCRdb ran MiXCR on the 5' RACE reads. This table holds 780,000 or so distinct CDR3 sequences, more than 50% found once. The junction had 7 bases not matched to a gene; V was cut back by 5 bases and J by 2 bases. CDR3 length equals 14 residues. Germline CDR1 is DFQATT and CDR2 is SNEGSKA (reference sequence). This TCR came from a man in his forties or fifties in good health. The material sequenced was blood. The genes are TRBV20-1 and TRBJ2-5; 8 bases fit TRBD1. The CDR3 bases are TGCAGTGCTCCATGGACAGGGCGACAAGAGACCCAGTACTTC. This encodes CSAPWTGRQETQYF.